Here is one T cell receptor (beta chain) with its context. No antigen is known for it. Profiling relied on immunoSEQ multiplex PCR, and the TCRdb table lists in-frame clones only, not all of them. Here the sample spans more than 25,000 clones, roughly 86% being singletons. This sample is part of a study of OX40 agonist ivuxolimab in advanced cancers. Overall study context: A mean age of around 60 years, range about 23 to 80, was recorded, and 70% to 85% were male. Study outcomes and limitations: It was not determined which antigens were specifically recognized by the peripheral T cells that had undergone clonal expansion.

Exclusion of a patient followed from autoimmune disease history or systemic immunosuppression. This receptor was obtained from an adult with an advanced solid tumor such as melanoma, head and neck, liver or kidney cancer. Specimen: CD4+ or CD8+ T cells sorted from blood, collected in a trial of the OX40 agonist ivuxolimab.

DNA of the CDR3: TGTGCCAGCAGCTTACGACAGGGGGCAGGGGAGCAGTACTTC. Translated, it gives CASSLRQGAGEQYF. The V call is TRBV5-4, the J call TRBJ2-7; 10 bases fit TRBD1. The CDR3 consists of 14 residues. Germline V CDR1 and CDR2: SGHNT, YYREEE (reference sequence). V lost 2 bases, J lost 7 bases, and 6 bases stayed unmatched.